These 15 T cell receptor beta chains were sequenced from one sample in a study of shared clonotypes between healthy human individuals. Produced via immunoSEQ multiplex PCR; TCRdb's table is partial and in-frame only. The profile shows 2 million to 3 million clones, 80% to 95% of them singletons. The sequencing sample was made of naive CD4+ T cells from PBMCs. Subset meaning: CD45RA+ positively selected. The receptors here all came from a man between 18 and 29 years old in good health. Some clones in this sample may be carry-over from other donors' samples.

Note on this clone: Other DNA sequences from this sample encode an identical CDR3 as well. The chain joins TRBV5-4 to TRBJ2-7; 7 positions match TRBD1. V dropped 0 bases and J dropped 4; count of bases not matched to a gene: 4. The CDR3 loop spans 14 amino acids. CDR1 SGHNT and CDR2 YYREEE come from the germline V gene (reference sequence). The CDR3 here is CASSLAPGGYEQYF. The CDR3 DNA reads as TGTGCCAGCAGCTTGGCCCCAGGGGGTTACGAGCAGTACTTC.

Notes on this clone: The junction differs from germline at one of its ends, possibly a read error. The chain links TRBV6-1 to TRBJ2-4; possible D gene TRBD1, 5 bases. The CDR3 is made up of 13 amino acids. Germline V CDR1 and CDR2: MNHNS, SASEGT. The CDR3 nucleotides are TGTGCCAGCAGTGAAGCCTTCAGAGACAGACCCCACTTC. Its translation is CASSEAFRDRPHF.

V gene TRBV6-1 combines with J gene TRBJ1-1; D gene unclear. Trimming shortened V by 2 bases and J by 3 bases, and 10 bases separated the two germline ends. This CDR3 has 14 amino acids. Germline CDR1 MNHNS, CDR2 SASEGT. The DNA for the CDR3 is TGTGCCAGCAGTGAATACTGGGAAGACACTGAAGCTTTCTTT. As protein: CASSEYWEDTEAFF.

The CDR3 DNA is TGTGCCAGCGTCCCCCCTAGCGGGAGCAACTACAATGAGCAGTTCTTC. Translating gives CASVPPSGSNYNEQFF. The chain is built from TRBV7-9 and TRBJ2-1, with TRBD2 matching over 10 bases. In germline, CDR1 is SEHNR, CDR2 FQNEAQ (reference sequence). CDR3 length equals 16 residues. V gave up 8 bases and J gave up 3 bases; unmatched junction bases: 10.

This chain joins TRBV6-6 and TRBJ1-1, with D possibly TRBD1 on 6 matching bases. V was pared by 4 bases and J by 10 bases, with 13 bases between. The CDR3 loop spans 12 amino acids. CDR1 and CDR2 (germline): MNHNY, SVGAGI (reference sequence). In nucleotides, the CDR3 is TGTGCCAGCAGTTTGTCAGGGGAAGGAGCTTTCTTT. As protein: CASSLSGEGAFF.

The chain carries TRBV5-4 and TRBJ1-1; 7 bases line up with TRBD1. CDR1 and CDR2 from the germline V gene are SGHNT and YYREEE (reference sequence). The CDR3 has 13 residues. J gave up 8 bases and V 0 bases, and 4 bases lay outside the gene matches. CDR3 nucleotides: TGTGCCAGCAGCTTGGCAACAGGGGCAGAAGCTTTCTTT. This encodes CASSLATGAEAFF.

This clone has only one observation. The chain couples TRBV9 to TRBJ2-3; a possible D gene is TRBD2 (6 bases). This CDR3 comprises 14 residues. Trimming took off 4 bases at V and 0 bases at J, with 9 bases between the two ends. CDR1 SGDLS and CDR2 YYNGEE come from the germline V gene. The CDR3 protein is CASSPGTSTDTQYF. The CDR3 bases are TGTGCCAGCAGCCCTGGGACTAGCACAGATACGCAGTATTTT.

The rearrangement uses TRBV7-2 and TRBJ1-3; no definite D call. The CDR3 extends over 16 amino acids. Germline V gene data show CDR1 as SGHTA and CDR2 as FQGNSA. V was cut by 5 bases and J by 4 bases, with 18 bases left in between. CDR3 coding DNA: TGTGCCAGCAGCGCCATGGGAGCGGGAGGGGGAAACACCATATATTTT. Its translation is CASSAMGAGGGNTIYF.

As to this clone: This sample also contains other DNA sequences that code for the same CDR3. This sequence joins TRBV7-3 and TRBJ2-3; 11 bases are a match to TRBD2. Germline V gene lookup returns CDR1 SGHTA and CDR2 FQGTGA. The CDR3 has 16 residues. Trimming took 5 bases from V and 3 from J; bases not matched to a gene: 7. CDR3 DNA sequence: TGTGCCAGCAGCCGCGGGCTAGCGGGAGGAACAGATACGCAGTATTTT. It encodes CASSRGLAGGTDTQYF.

Comment on this clone: Other DNA sequences in this specimen translate into the identical CDR3. The J gene is TRBJ2-2, the V gene TRBV5-1, with D perhaps matching TRBD1 (6 bases). CDR1 is SGHRS, CDR2 YFSETQ, per germline. Trimming cost V 0 bases and J 3 bases, with 9 bases left between them. This CDR3 comprises 15 residues. CDR3 in DNA: TGCGCCAGCAGCTTGGATGGGGGCTACACCGGGGAGCTGTTTTTT. Translation: CASSLDGGYTGELFF.

The chain is built from TRBV6-5 and TRBJ1-3; 10 bases map to TRBD1. Per germline, CDR1 MNHEY and CDR2 SVGAGI. This CDR3 has 14 residues. J was trimmed by 4 bases and V by 5 bases; bases with no gene match: 2. The CDR3 DNA is TGTGCCAGCAGTGACAGGGGGCTCGGAAACACCATATATTTT. It is translated as CASSDRGLGNTIYF.

As concerns this clone: In the same sample, other DNA sequences code for this CDR3. The chain joins TRBV5-1 to TRBJ2-3; no reliable D call. This CDR3 comprises 12 residues. CDR1 and CDR2 from the germline V gene are SGHRS and YFSETQ. The V and J ends lost 4 bases and 4 bases respectively, with 7 bases between them. This chain's CDR3 is CASSLGSDTQYF. The CDR3 nucleotides read TGCGCCAGCAGCCTGGGCTCAGATACGCAGTATTTT.

The chain links TRBV6-1 to TRBJ1-2; D gene uncertain. This CDR3 comprises 13 residues. The V and J ends lost 7 bases and 0 bases respectively, with 9 bases between them. Germline CDR1 is MNHNS and CDR2 is SASEGT. CDR3 protein: CASTAVTNYGYTF. The CDR3 DNA reads TGTGCCAGCACCGCGGTCACTAACTATGGCTACACCTTC.

The chain uses TRBV19 and TRBJ1-5; no firm D call. Germline values: CDR1 LNHDA, CDR2 SQIVND (reference sequence). Trimming cost V 4 bases and J 3 bases, with 19 bases left between them. The CDR3 is 17 amino acids. CDR3 sequence (DNA): TGTGCCAGTAGTACCCGAAAGTCCGGGGTTAACAATCAGCCCCAGCATTTT. Translating gives CASSTRKSGVNNQPQHF.

The V gene is TRBV5-1, the J gene TRBJ1-2; D may be TRBD1 (5 bases). V lost 0 bases, J lost 7 bases, and 13 bases lay in between. CDR3 length: 14 amino acids. CDR1 and CDR2 (germline): SGHRS, YFSETQ. The CDR3 bases are TGCGCCAGCAGCTTGGCCTTAGGGGAGGCTGGCTACACCTTC. Translating it yields CASSLALGEAGYTF. Full variable domain (outside the CDR3, taken from reference TRBV5-1 and TRBJ1-2): KAGVTQTPRYLIKTRGQQVTLSCSPISGHRSVSWYQQTPGQGLQFLFEYFSETQRNKGNFPGRFSGRQFSNSRSEMNVSTLELGDSALYLCASSLALGEAGYTFGSGTRLTVV.